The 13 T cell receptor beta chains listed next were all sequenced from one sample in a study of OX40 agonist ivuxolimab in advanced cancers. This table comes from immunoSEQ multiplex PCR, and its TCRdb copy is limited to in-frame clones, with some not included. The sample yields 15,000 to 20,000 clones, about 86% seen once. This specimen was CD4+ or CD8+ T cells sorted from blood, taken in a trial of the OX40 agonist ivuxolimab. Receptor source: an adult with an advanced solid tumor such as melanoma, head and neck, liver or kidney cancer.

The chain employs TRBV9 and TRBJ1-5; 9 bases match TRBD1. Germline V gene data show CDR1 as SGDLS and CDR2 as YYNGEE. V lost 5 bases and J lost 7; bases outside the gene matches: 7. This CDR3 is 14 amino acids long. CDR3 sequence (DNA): TGTGCCAGCAGTGCTGGACAGGGGCAACAGCCCCAGCATTTT. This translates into CASSAGQGQQPQHF.

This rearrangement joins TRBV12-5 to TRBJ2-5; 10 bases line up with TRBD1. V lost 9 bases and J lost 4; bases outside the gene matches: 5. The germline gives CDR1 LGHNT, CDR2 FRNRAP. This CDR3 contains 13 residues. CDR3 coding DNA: TGTGCTAGGCAGGGACAGGGGAGAGAGACCCAGTACTTC. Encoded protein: CARQGQGRETQYF. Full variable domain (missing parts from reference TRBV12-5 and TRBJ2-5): DARVTQTPRHKVTEMGQEVTMRCQPILGHNTVFWYRQTMMQGLELLAYFRNRAPLDDSGMPKDRFSAEMPDATLATLKIQPSEPRDSAVYFCARQGQGRETQYFGPGTRLLVL.

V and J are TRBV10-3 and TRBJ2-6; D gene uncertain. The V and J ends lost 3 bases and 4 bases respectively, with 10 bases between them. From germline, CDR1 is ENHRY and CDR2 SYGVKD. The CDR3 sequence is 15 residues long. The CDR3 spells CAISDEVSGANVLTF. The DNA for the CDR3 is TGTGCCATCAGTGACGAGGTTTCGGGGGCCAACGTCCTGACTTTC.

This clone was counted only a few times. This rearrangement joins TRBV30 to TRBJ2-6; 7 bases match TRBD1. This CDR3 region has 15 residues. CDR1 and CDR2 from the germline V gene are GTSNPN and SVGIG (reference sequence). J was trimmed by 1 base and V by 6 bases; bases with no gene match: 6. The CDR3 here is CACPQTGSGANVLTF. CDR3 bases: TGTGCCTGTCCACAGACAGGGTCTGGGGCCAACGTCCTGACTTTC.

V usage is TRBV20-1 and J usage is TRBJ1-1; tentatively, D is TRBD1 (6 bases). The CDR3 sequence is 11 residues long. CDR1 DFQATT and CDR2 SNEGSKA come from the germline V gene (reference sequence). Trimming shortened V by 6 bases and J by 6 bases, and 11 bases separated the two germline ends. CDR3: CSAAGQSEAFF. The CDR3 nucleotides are TGCAGTGCCGCCGGACAGTCTGAAGCTTTCTTT.

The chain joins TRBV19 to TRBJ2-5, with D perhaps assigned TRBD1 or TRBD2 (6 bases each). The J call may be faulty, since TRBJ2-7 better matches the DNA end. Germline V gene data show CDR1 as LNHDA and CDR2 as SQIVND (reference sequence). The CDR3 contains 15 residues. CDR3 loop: CASRRRLVGGREQYF. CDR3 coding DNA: TGTGCCAGTAGAAGGAGGCTTGTGGGGGGCCGCGAGCAGTACTTC.

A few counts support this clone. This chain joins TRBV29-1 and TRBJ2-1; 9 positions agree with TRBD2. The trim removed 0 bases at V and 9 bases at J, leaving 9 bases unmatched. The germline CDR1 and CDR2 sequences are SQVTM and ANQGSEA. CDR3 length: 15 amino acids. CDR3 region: CSVEDGLAGFAEQFF. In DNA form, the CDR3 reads TGCAGCGTTGAAGACGGGCTAGCGGGATTCGCTGAGCAGTTCTTC.

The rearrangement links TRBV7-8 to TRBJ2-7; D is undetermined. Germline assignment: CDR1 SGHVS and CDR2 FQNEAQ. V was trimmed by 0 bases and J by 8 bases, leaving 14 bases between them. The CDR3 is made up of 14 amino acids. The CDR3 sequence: CASSLAEAFDQQYF. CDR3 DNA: TGTGCCAGCAGCTTAGCAGAGGCGTTTGATCAGCAGTACTTC.

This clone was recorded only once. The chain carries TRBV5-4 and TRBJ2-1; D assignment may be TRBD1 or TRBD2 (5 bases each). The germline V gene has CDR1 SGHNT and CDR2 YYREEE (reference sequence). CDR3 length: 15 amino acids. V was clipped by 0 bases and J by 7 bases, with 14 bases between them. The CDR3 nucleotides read TGTGCCAGCAGCTTGGGAATAGGGGAGAATAATGAGCAGTTCTTC. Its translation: CASSLGIGENNEQFF.

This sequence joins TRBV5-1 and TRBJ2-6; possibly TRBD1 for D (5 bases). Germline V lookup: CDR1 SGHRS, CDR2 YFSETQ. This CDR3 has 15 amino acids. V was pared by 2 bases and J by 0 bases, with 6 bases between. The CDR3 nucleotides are TGCGCCAGCAGCTTTACAGGCTCTGGGGCCAACGTCCTGACTTTC. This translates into CASSFTGSGANVLTF.

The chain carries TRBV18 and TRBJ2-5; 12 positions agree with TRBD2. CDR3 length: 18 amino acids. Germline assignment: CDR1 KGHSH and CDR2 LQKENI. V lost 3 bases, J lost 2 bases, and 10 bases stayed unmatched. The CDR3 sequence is CASSPRLAGAGGQETQYF. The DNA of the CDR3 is TGTGCCAGCTCACCCAGACTAGCGGGAGCGGGAGGTCAAGAGACCCAGTACTTC. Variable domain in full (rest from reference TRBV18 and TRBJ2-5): NAGVMQNPRHLVRRRGQEARLRCSPMKGHSHVYWYRQLPEEGLKFMVYLQKENIIDESGMPKERFSAEFPKEGPSILRIQQVVRGDSAAYFCASSPRLAGAGGQETQYFGPGTRLLVL.

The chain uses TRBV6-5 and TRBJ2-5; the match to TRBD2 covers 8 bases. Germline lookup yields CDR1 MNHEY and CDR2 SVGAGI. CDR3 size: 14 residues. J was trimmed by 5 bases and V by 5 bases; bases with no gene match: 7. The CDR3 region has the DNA TGTGCCAGCAGTGGGGCGGGGGGACCGGAGACCCAGTACTTC. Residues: CASSGAGGPETQYF.

The CDR3 DNA reads as TGTGCCAGTAGCCCACGCATCGGACTTGGTAATGAAAAACTGTTTTTT. Protein sequence: CASSPRIGLGNEKLFF. The V and J genes are TRBV19 and TRBJ1-4; D is unclear. This CDR3 is 16 amino acids long. Germline V gives CDR1 LNHDA, CDR2 SQIVND (reference sequence). V was pared by 6 bases and J by 4 bases, with 18 bases between.